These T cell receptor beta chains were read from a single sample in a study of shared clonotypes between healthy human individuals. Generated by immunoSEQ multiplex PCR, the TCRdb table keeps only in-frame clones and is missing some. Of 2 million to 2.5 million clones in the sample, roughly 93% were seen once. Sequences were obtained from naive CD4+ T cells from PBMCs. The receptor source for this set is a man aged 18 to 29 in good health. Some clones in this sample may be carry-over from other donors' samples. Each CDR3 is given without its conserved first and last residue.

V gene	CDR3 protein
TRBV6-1	ASSGGTGVYNEQF
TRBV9	ASSVDPNLGEQY
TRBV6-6	ASRTGASTDTQY
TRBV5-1	ASSLAVSYEQY
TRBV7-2	ASSLFAGGTYEQY
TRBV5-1	ASSGRTGEDGELF
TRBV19	ASRGYRAYDNEQF
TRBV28	ASREWDRVSY
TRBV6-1	ASSEAPTAKNIQY
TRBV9	ASSAGQTTTSGNTIY
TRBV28	ASSPRTGRTGELF
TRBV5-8	ASSLALFPSGRTQY
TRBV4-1	ASSQGSWSYNEQF
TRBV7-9	ASSSAGTGISGNTIY
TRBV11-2	ASRHIRTSGGEQTQY
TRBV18	ASSPPGGRSGNTIY
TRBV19	ASSRAELAGRHSYNEQF
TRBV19	ASSTQGDGYT
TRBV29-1	SVDGTPDGYT
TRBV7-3	ASSLQGFPSGANVLT
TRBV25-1	ASSDAGPAFFEQY
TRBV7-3	ASSPALGGYNEQF
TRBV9	ASSVFSSGSGDTQY
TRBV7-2	ASSPRTALQETQY
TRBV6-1	ASILGLNTEAF
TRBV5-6	ASSFVTGISGNTIY
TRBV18	ASSLGPQGSTEAF
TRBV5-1	ASSPGTSSYNEQF
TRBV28	ASHGAGGDFDTQY
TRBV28	ASSLPPVWGGNYGYT
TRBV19	ASSKQGGFNYGYT
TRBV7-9	ASSSRQGHNYGYT
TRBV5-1	ASSAQLHNEQF
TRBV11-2	ASSPDRQGSNYGYT
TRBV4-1	ASSFAGSGFDTEAF
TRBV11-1	ASSTRDRGPLGNHEQF
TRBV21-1	ASSAYRDGKTQY